This TCR beta chain was obtained from a study of OX40 agonist ivuxolimab in advanced cancers. Sequencing used immunoSEQ multiplex PCR; TCRdb keeps in-frame clones, though not all of them. Of roughly 62,000 clones in the sample, approximately 80% were seen once. The specimen comprised CD4+ or CD8+ T cells sorted from blood, sampled in a trial of the OX40 agonist ivuxolimab. The TCR was taken from an adult with an advanced solid tumor such as melanoma, head and neck, liver or kidney cancer.

This chain's CDR3 is CASSLASRGQETQYF. The CDR3, as DNA: TGTGCCAGCAGCTTAGCGTCTAGGGGCCAAGAGACCCAGTACTTC. This chain joins TRBV7-2 and TRBJ2-5; a weak D match, TRBD1 (5 bases). The CDR3 is 15 amino acids. The V end lost 0 bases, the J end lost 1 base, and 9 bases lay between the germline ends. Germline V gene data show CDR1 as SGHTA and CDR2 as FQGNSA.